The source of this T cell receptor beta chain is a study of T-cell memory formation after mild COVID-19. A few counts support this clonotype. What it binds is not known. TCRdb reprocessed the 5' RACE reads with MiXCR, giving one entry per CDR3 protein. This sample has nearly 350,000 distinct CDR3 sequences, with 10% to 15% found just once. Study-wide results and limits: Contracting clones from day 15 to 85 showed balanced CD4/CD8; later expanders favored CD4+.

The sequenced sample was PBMCs or a T cell subset sorted from them (not recorded which). This clonotype originated in a man younger than 35 who had mild COVID-19 (a few samples of this study predate the infection). Cell type and time point are not known.

CDR3 sequence: CASSLRDYSSYNEQFF. The CDR3 DNA sequence: TGTGCCAGCAGCTTGCGAGACTACAGCTCCTACAATGAGCAGTTCTTC. The chain is built from TRBV5-5 and TRBJ2-1, with D perhaps matching TRBD2 (5 bases). The CDR3 loop spans 16 amino acids. Germline assignment: CDR1 SGHKS and CDR2 YYEKEE (reference sequence). Trimming cost V 1 base and J 0 bases, with 11 bases left between them.